These 3 T cell receptor beta chains were sequenced from one sample in a study of cytomegalovirus exposure and HLA in healthy donors. The assay was immunoSEQ multiplex PCR, and TCRdb's table has in-frame clones only and misses some. The sample gives about 240,000 clones, around 88% of which show up once; 1% to 1.5% is in the top ten. Source material: PBMCs. These receptor sequences come from a woman younger than 45 in good health and CMV-seropositive.

The chain uses TRBV27 and TRBJ1-2, with 7 bases identical to TRBD1. Germline V gives CDR1 MNHEY, CDR2 SMNVEV (reference sequence). The CDR3 spans 15 residues. V shed 3 bases and J 6 bases; nucleotides not matched to a gene: 10. In DNA, the CDR3 is TGTGCCAGCAGTTTCCGTTTCAGGGGGGAGGATGGCTACACCTTC. This codes for CASSFRFRGEDGYTF.

Here the CDR3 reads CASSFTATATNEKLFF. The CDR3 DNA reads TGTGCCAGCAGCTTTACAGCAACGGCAACTAATGAAAAACTGTTTTTT. The chain joins TRBV5-4 to TRBJ1-4; no reliable D call. CDR3 length: 16 residues. Trimming took off 2 bases at V and 0 bases at J, with 11 bases between the two ends. Germline V lookup: CDR1 SGHNT, CDR2 YYREEE (reference sequence).

This chain connects TRBV5-5 to TRBJ2-7; tentative D call: TRBD1 (5 bases). From germline, CDR1 is SGHKS and CDR2 YYEKEE (reference sequence). Trimming pared 4 bases from V and 2 bases from J, leaving 10 bases between. This CDR3 is 13 amino acids long. The CDR3 DNA reads as TGTGCCAGCAGCCCACCACAGGCCTACGAGCAGTACTTC. Amino acid sequence: CASSPPQAYEQYF.